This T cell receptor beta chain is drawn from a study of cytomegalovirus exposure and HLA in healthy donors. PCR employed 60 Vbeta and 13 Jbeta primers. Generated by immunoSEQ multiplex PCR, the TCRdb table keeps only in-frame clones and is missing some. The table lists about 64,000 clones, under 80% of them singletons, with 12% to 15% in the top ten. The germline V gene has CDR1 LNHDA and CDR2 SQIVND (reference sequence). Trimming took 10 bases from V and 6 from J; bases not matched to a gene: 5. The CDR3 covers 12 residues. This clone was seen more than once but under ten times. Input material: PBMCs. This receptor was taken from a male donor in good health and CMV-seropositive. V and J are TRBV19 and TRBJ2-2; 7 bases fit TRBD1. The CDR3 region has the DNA TGTGCCACACTGCAGGGGGCCGGGGAGCTGTTTTTT. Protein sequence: CATLQGAGELFF.